This T cell receptor beta chain originates from a study of a mutant IDH1 vaccine in newly diagnosed glioma. The overall study: Patients began vaccination 4-6 weeks after radiotherapy alone, or with temozolomide cycles. Treatment recipients were about 62% male and about 40% female, and their mean age was around 39 years. Before enrollment, the patients had been treated with radiotherapy alone, temozolomide alone, or both together. Most of them had received both.

Time point noted: week 11, during vaccination. Each dose of the vaccine consisted of 300 ug of mutant IDH1 20-mer peptide, with topical imiquimod. The donors' diagnosis was new WHO grade 3 or 4 astrocytoma that was IDH1-mutant and ATRX-lost. Trimming took 1 base from V and 3 from J; bases not matched to a gene: 6. The length of the CDR3 is 17 residues. Germline-derived CDR1 and CDR2 are LGHNA and YNFKEQ. The table came from immunoSEQ multiplex PCR; TCRdb's copy has only in-frame clones and leaves some out. The sample yields some 64,000 clones, roughly 84% seen once. Worth noting for this clone: The antigen is undetermined.

Sequenced here: PBMCs, sampled from a glioma patient whose treatment included an IDH1 peptide vaccine. The gene calls are TRBV4-2 and TRBJ2-1, with 10 positions matching TRBD1. The clonotype comes from a woman between 50 and 59 years old with glioma. CDR3 coding DNA: TGTGCCAGCAGCCAAGCCGCCGGGGACAGGGGCTACAATGAGCAGTTCTTC. It encodes CASSQAAGDRGYNEQFF.